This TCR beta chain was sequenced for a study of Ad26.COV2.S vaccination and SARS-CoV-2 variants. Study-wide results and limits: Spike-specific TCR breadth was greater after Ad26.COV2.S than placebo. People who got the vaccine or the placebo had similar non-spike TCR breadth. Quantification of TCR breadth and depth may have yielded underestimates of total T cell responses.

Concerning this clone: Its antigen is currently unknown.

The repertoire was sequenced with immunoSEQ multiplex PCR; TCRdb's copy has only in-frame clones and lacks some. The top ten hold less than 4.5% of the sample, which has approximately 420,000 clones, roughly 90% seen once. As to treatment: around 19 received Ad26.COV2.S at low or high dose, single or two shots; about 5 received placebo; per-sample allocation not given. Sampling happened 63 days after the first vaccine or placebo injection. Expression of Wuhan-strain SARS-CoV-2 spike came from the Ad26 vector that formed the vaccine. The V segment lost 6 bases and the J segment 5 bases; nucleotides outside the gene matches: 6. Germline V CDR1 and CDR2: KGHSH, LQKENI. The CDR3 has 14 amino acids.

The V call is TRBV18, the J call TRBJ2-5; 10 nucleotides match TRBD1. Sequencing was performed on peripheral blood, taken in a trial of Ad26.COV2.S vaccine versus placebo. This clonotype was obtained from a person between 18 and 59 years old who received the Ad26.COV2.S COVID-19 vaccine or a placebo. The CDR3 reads CASSPGTGDETQYF. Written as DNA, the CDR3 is TGTGCCAGCTCGCCCGGGACAGGGGATGAGACCCAGTACTTC. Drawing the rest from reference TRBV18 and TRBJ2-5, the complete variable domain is NAGVMQNPRHLVRRRGQEARLRCSPMKGHSHVYWYRQLPEEGLKFMVYLQKENIIDESGMPKERFSAEFPKEGPSILRIQQVVRGDSAAYFCASSPGTGDETQYFGPGTRLLVL.